This note documents a single T cell receptor beta chain sequence. The antigen remains unidentified. This sample stems from a study of graft-versus-host responses after intestinal transplantation. Study details: All of the recipients had induction that used anti-thymocyte globulin, then tacrolimus and steroids for roughly three years.

V trimming: 0 bases; J trimming: 3 bases; junction bases outside the gene matches: 10. The CDR3 totals 17 residues. Germline V CDR1 and CDR2: SGHDT, YYEEEE. TCRdb keeps only in-frame clones here, not all; method: immunoSEQ multiplex PCR. The sample carries around 20,000 clones, about 88% recorded once. Study-wide results and caveats: There were GvH clones found in recipient marrow, and some of them appeared first in ileum or blood. Early post-transplant HvG declines tracked with peak circulating GvH clone levels.

This specimen consisted of PBMCs, obtained around 68 days after intestinal transplantation. The chain has TRBV5-6 and TRBJ1-1; TRBD1 matches 8 bases. This receptor was identified in a human patient who received an intestinal transplant, so some T cells may come from the graft donor. CDR3 region: CASSLGQGAPRDTEAFF. The DNA of the CDR3 is TGTGCCAGCAGCTTGGGGCAGGGGGCCCCTCGGGACACTGAAGCTTTCTTT.